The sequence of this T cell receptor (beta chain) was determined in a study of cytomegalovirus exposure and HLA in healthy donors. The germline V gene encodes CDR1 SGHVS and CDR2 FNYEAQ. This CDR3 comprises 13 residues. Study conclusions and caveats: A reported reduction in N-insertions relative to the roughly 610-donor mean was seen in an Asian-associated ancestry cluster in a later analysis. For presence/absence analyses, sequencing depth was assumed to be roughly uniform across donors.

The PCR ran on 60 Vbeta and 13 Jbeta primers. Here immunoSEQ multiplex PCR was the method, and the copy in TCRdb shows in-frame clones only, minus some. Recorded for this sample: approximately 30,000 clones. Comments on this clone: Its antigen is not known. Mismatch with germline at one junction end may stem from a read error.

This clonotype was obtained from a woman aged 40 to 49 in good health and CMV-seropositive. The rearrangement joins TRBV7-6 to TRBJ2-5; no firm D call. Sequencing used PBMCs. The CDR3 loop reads CASSQRPQEAQYF. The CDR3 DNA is TGTGCCAGCAGCCAAAGACCCCAAGAGGCCCAGTACTTC.